A selection of T cell receptor beta chains follows, all from one sample in a study of vaccination effects on CD4 cells after COVID-19. Their antigens remain unidentified. The data were produced by immunoSEQ multiplex PCR, yet TCRdb's version contains in-frame clones alone and is incomplete. The sample comprises over 60,000 clones, around 69% of which are singletons, and about 3% rests with the top ten. The sample consisted of CD4+ T cells from PBMCs cultured with HCoV-NL63 spike peptides, taken before COVID-19 vaccination. These TCRs come from a human donor who received a COVID-19 vaccine. Each CDR3 is given with its conserved first and last residue. Fields, in order: CDR3 length, D gene, V gene, clone size, J gene, CDR3 DNA, CDR3 protein. A D gene is named only where the DNA matches it firmly. Only part of the rows carry a size: once, few, many, or a class if the clone is expanded.

>14|TRBD1|TRBV3-1/TRBV3-2|.|TRBJ1-2
TGTGCCAGCAGCCCGACAGGGGGTAACTATGGCTACACCTTC
CASSPTGGNYGYTF
>14|TRBD1|TRBV24-1|few|TRBJ1-2
TGTGCCACCGCTTCGAGTCAGGGGGCGATAGGCTACACCTTC
CATASSQGAIGYTF
>14|TRBD1|TRBV3-1/TRBV3-2|.|TRBJ2-5
TGTGCCAGCAGCCAAACCGGGACAGCGGAGACCCAGTACTTC
CASSQTGTAETQYF
>15|TRBD1|TRBV5-1|once|TRBJ1-1
TGCGCCAGCAGCTTGATAGGGACAGGGAACACTGAAGCTTTCTTT
CASSLIGTGNTEAFF
>16|TRBD2|TRBV9|.|TRBJ2-3
TGTGCCAGCAGCGGCGGACTAGCGGGGGGCCTTGATACGCAGTATTTT
CASSGGLAGGLDTQYF
>14|.|TRBV27|.|TRBJ2-1
TGTGCCAGCGCCCCAGGGAGCTCCTACAATGAGCAGTTCTTC
CASAPGSSYNEQFF
>16|TRBD2|TRBV9|few|TRBJ2-1
TGTGCCAGCACTACACAGGTAGCGGGGGGATACAATGAGCAGTTCTTC
CASTTQVAGGYNEQFF
>12|.|TRBV10-3|.|TRBJ1-5
TGTGCCATCAGTGACCAAACTGGGCCCCAGCATTTT
CAISDQTGPQHF
>16|.|TRBV5-6|.|TRBJ1-2
TGTGCCAGCAGCTTCGGGGAAGCCGGTCAAAACTATGGCTACACCTTC
CASSFGEAGQNYGYTF
>17|TRBD1|TRBV7-8|.|TRBJ2-3
TGTGCCAGCAGCTCCACCAAGCGGACAGGGTCGATAGATACGCAGTATTTT
CASSSTKRTGSIDTQYF
>14|TRBD2|TRBV10-1|.|TRBJ2-1
TGCGCCAGCAGTGACAGCGGGGGAACGAATGAGCAGTTCTTC
CASSDSGGTNEQFF
>14|.|TRBV18|.|TRBJ1-4
TGTGCCAGCTCACCACAGGGAACTAATGAAAAACTGTTTTTT
CASSPQGTNEKLFF
>14|.|TRBV7-3|.|TRBJ2-1
TGTGCCAGCAGAACAGAGGCCTCCTACAATGAGCAGTTCTTC
CASRTEASYNEQFF
>13|.|TRBV2|.|TRBJ1-4
TGTGCCAGCAGTGGAAGGGCAGCTGAAAAACTGTTTTTT
CASSGRAAEKLFF
>13|.|TRBV3-1/TRBV3-2|few|TRBJ1-2
TGTGCCAGCAGCCTCCGGACAGTATATGGCTACACCTTC
CASSLRTVYGYTF
>13|.|TRBV12-3/TRBV12-4|.|TRBJ1-3
TGTGCCAGCAGCTCACCGGCGGGAAACACCATATATTTT
CASSSPAGNTIYF
>14|.|TRBV4-3|few|TRBJ1-2
TGCGCCAGCAGCCAAGAGCCGTATGGCTATGGCTACACCTTC
CASSQEPYGYGYTF
>17|TRBD1|TRBV7-8|.|TRBJ2-6
TGTGCCAGCAGCTTAGTGGGGACAGGGCTCGGGGCCAACGTCCTGACTTTC
CASSLVGTGLGANVLTF
>11|.|TRBV7-6|.|TRBJ2-5
TGTGCCAGCAGCTCGGGTAGGACCCAGTACTTC
CASSSGRTQYF
>16|.|TRBV6-5|.|TRBJ1-4
TGTGCCAGCAGTTACTCGTGGGGAGGGTCTAATGAAAAACTGTTTTTT
CASSYSWGGSNEKLFF
>13|.|TRBV18|.|TRBJ1-5
TGTGCCAGCTCTGGAGATAGCAATCAGCCCCAGCATTTT
CASSGDSNQPQHF
>15|TRBD1|TRBV15|once|TRBJ2-3
TGTGCCACCAGCAGTAAGGACAGGGTTTATGATACGCAGTATTTT
CATSSKDRVYDTQYF
>14|.|TRBV19|.|TRBJ1-4
TGTGCCAGTAGTATCAGATCAACTAATGAAAAACTGTTTTTT
CASSIRSTNEKLFF
>12|TRBD1|TRBV6-6|.|TRBJ2-1
TGTGCCGGTAGACAGGGGGACAATGAGCAGTTCTTC
CAGRQGDNEQFF
>14|TRBD1|TRBV29-1|.|TRBJ2-6
TGCAGCGTGGGGGACAGCTCTGGGGCCAACGTCCTGACTTTC
CSVGDSSGANVLTF
>13|.|TRBV7-2|once|TRBJ1-5
TGTGCCAGCAGCTCGCAGGGCGGGCAGCCCCAGCATTTT
CASSSQGGQPQHF
>14|TRBD1|TRBV5-1|.|TRBJ1-6
TGCGCCAGCAGCTTGGCCGGACAGGGATCTCCCCTCCACTTT
CASSLAGQGSPLHF
>13|.|TRBV15|.|TRBJ1-2
TGTGCCACCAGCAGAGATAGGAACTATGGCTACACCTTC
CATSRDRNYGYTF
>15|.|TRBV5-1|.|TRBJ1-3
TGCGCCAGCAGCTTGGCAGCAAGCTCTGGAAACACCATATATTTT
CASSLAASSGNTIYF
>16|.|TRBV5-8|.|TRBJ2-6
TGTGCCAGCAGCTTTCCAGGGCCCTCTGGGGCCAACGTCCTGACTTTC
CASSFPGPSGANVLTF
>13|.|TRBV18|once|TRBJ2-5
TGTGCCAGCTCACGGGGACTTTTAGAGACCCAGTACTTC
CASSRGLLETQYF
>15|.|TRBV5-6|once|TRBJ1-2
TGTGCCAGCAGCTTGGCCCTCACGCTGGGGGATGGCTACACCTTC
CASSLALTLGDGYTF
>10|.|TRBV20-1|.|TRBJ2-1
TGCAGTGCTGGAAGGAATGAGCAGTTCTTC
CSAGRNEQFF
>14|.|TRBV9|.|TRBJ2-5
TGTGCCAGCAGCGTTCAGTACGGTCAAGAGACCCAGTACTTC
CASSVQYGQETQYF
>13|.|TRBV14|.|TRBJ1-1
TGTGCCAGCAGCCAAGACCCTGACACTGAAGCTTTCTTT
CASSQDPDTEAFF
>14|TRBD1|TRBV14|.|TRBJ2-5
TGTGCCAGCAGCTACCTGACAGGGGCCGAGACCCAGTACTTC
CASSYLTGAETQYF
>15|TRBD1|TRBV9|few|TRBJ1-2
TGTGCCAGCAGCGTAGGACCAAAAAGGGACAGTCCTTACACCTTC
CASSVGPKRDSPYTF
>14|.|TRBV2|few|TRBJ1-1
TGTGCCAGCAGTCGGACCGGTGTGAACACTGAAGCTTTCTTT
CASSRTGVNTEAFF
>13|.|TRBV2|once|TRBJ2-1
TGTGCCCCCCAAGAGGTATCCTACAATGAGCAGTTCTTC
CAPQEVSYNEQFF
>15|TRBD1|TRBV18|.|TRBJ1-2
TGTGCCAGCGCCTACGAGAGACAGGGAACTGAAGGCTACACCTTC
CASAYERQGTEGYTF
>14|TRBD1|TRBV19|few|TRBJ1-6
TGTGCCAGTGCGGACAGGGGGCTGAGGTCACCCCTCCACTTT
CASADRGLRSPLHF
>15|TRBD1|TRBV5-8|few|TRBJ1-2
TGTGCCAGCAGCTTGGAGGGACAGGGAGGGGATGGCTACACCTTC
CASSLEGQGGDGYTF
>14|.|TRBV6-5|few|TRBJ2-2
TGTGCCAGCAGTCCACAGGGACCACCCGGGGAGCTGTTTTTT
CASSPQGPPGELFF
>16|.|TRBV24-1|.|TRBJ2-2
TGTGCCACCAGCCCCTATCCTGCGGCGGGGGCGGGGGAGCTGTTTTTT
CATSPYPAAGAGELFF
>15|TRBD1|TRBV5-6|once|TRBJ2-3
TGTGCCGGGAATAAACAGGGGGCGGACACAGATACGCAGTATTTT
CAGNKQGADTDTQYF
>14|.|TRBV7-2|.|TRBJ2-3
TGTGCCAGCAGCTTAGAAGAGTACTCAGATACGCAGTATTTT
CASSLEEYSDTQYF
>16|.|TRBV5-6|.|TRBJ1-2
TGTGCCAGCAGCTTGGTAGCCGATTCGGCTAACTATGGCTACACCTTC
CASSLVADSANYGYTF